The 3 T cell receptor beta chains in this list originate from one sample, sequenced in a study of blood T cell repertoires in COVID-19. This table comes from immunoSEQ multiplex PCR, and its TCRdb copy is limited to in-frame clones, with some not included. The sample holds over 200,000 clones; under 95% are singletons and the top ten take 1.2%. Sample: peripheral blood. These receptor sequences come from a man between 25 and 39 years old with acute or convalescent COVID-19.

The rearrangement uses TRBV5-1 and TRBJ1-1, with D uncertain. The CDR3 has 15 amino acids. CDR1 is SGHRS, CDR2 YFSETQ, per germline. The V and J ends lost 7 bases and 1 base respectively, with 17 bases between them. CDR3 sequence: CASSREGTANTEAFF. Written as DNA, the CDR3 is TGCGCCAGCTCCCGCGAGGGCACAGCGAACACTGAAGCTTTCTTT.

The chain joins TRBV5-1 to TRBJ1-1, with 8 bases aligning to TRBD1. With 4 bases clipped from V and 3 bases from J, the junction kept 2 bases outside the gene matches. The CDR3 is 13 residues long. Germline CDR1 is SGHRS and CDR2 is YFSETQ. CDR3 residues: CASSPTGDTEAFF. The CDR3 DNA is TGCGCCAGCAGCCCGACAGGGGACACTGAAGCTTTCTTT.

The chain joins TRBV18 to TRBJ2-3; maybe TRBD2 (5 bases). The CDR3 is made up of 15 amino acids. The germline CDR1 and CDR2 sequences are KGHSH and LQKENI. Trimming removed 3 bases at V and 0 bases at J, with 10 bases between. As DNA, the CDR3 is TGTGCCAGCTCACCCAACGGGGTCAGCACAGATACGCAGTATTTT. It encodes CASSPNGVSTDTQYF.